This T cell receptor beta chain originates from a study of blood T cells in healthy people across ages. As for the study in general: About one barcoded beta molecule per two T cells was the capture yield of template switching. Overall study findings and caveats: There were more naive CD4+ cells and higher diversity in long-lived donors than in aged donors.

The CDR3 is 13 residues long. Germline V lookup: CDR1 DFQATT, CDR2 SNEGSKA (reference sequence). V was pared by 4 bases and J by 6 bases, with 7 bases of the junction left unmatched. Together with a sample-barcoded 5' primer, a J-beta primer mix was included in a second PCR lasting about 7 to 11 cycles. Each of the cDNA molecules was tagged by a template-switch adaptor with 12 random nucleotides. MiXCR, run by TCRdb on the 5' RACE reads, gives a single entry per CDR3 protein. The table includes 600,000 or so distinct CDR3 sequences, approximately 30% detected once. Comment on this clonotype: What it recognizes is unknown.

Sample: blood. The rearrangement links TRBV20-1 to TRBJ2-3, with TRBD2 matching over 7 bases. The TCR sequence derives from a woman aged 80 or over in good health. Here the CDR3 reads CSAKGGAGDTQYF. In nucleotides, the CDR3 is TGCAGTGCTAAGGGAGGGGCGGGGGATACGCAGTATTTT.